The present T cell receptor (beta chain) was sequenced within a study of blood T cell repertoires in COVID-19. For the study at large: Collection of acute and convalescent COVID-19 samples took place in the United States, Italy and Spain. The cDNA or gDNA used as material had been derived from T cells, B-cell-depleted T cells, or PBMCs.

Sequencing was performed with immunoSEQ multiplex PCR; in TCRdb, only in-frame clones are kept and a portion is missing. Among a few hundred thousand clones listed, more than 65% were seen once. Trimming took 4 bases from V and 7 from J, leaving 11 bases between them. CDR3 size: 13 residues. Germline CDR1 is LGHDT and CDR2 is YNNKEL (reference sequence). The chain carries TRBV3-1 (or the pseudogene TRBV3-2) and TRBJ1-5; possibly TRBD1 for D (5 bases). Sample: peripheral blood. The clonotype originates from a person aged 70 to 85 with COVID-19, enrolled during active disease. The CDR3 is CASSPGGGQPQHF. As DNA, the CDR3 is TGTGCCAGCAGCCCCGGGGGGGGGCAGCCCCAGCATTTT.